Listed here is a single TCR beta chain. What it binds is unknown. These data come from a study of T-cell memory formation after mild COVID-19. This CDR3 contains 17 residues. V was shortened by 3 bases and J by 4 bases, with 19 bases between the two germline ends. CDR1 DFQATT and CDR2 SNEGSKA come from the germline V gene (reference sequence). TCRdb reanalysed the 5' RACE reads using MiXCR and keeps one entry per CDR3 protein. The sample records 450,000 to 650,000 distinct CDR3 sequences, about 20% being singletons. Study outcomes and limitations: Day 15 to 85 contractors were CD4/CD8 balanced; later expanders leaned CD4+.

The sample consisted of PBMCs or a T cell subset sorted from them (not recorded which). This sequence joins TRBV20-1 and TRBJ2-6; maybe TRBD2 (5 bases). The TCR originated in an adult woman who had mild COVID-19 (a few samples of this study predate the infection). Cell type and time point are not known. CDR3 sequence reads: CSASFDRAGPGANVLTF. CDR3 coding DNA: TGCAGTGCTAGTTTCGATCGCGCGGGCCCGGGGGCCAACGTCCTGACTTTC.